Detailed here is one TCR beta chain. Trimming took off 6 bases at V and 0 bases at J, with 14 bases between the two ends. Per the germline V gene, CDR1 is MNHEY and CDR2 is SMNVEV (reference sequence). This CDR3 has 15 amino acids. This entry belongs to a study of patients and donors after allogeneic stem cell transplantation. TCRdb independently ran MiXCR on the RT-PCR reads; one entry per CDR3 protein. The sample includes 400,000 to 500,000 distinct CDR3 sequences, around 16% of them seen just once. The sequenced sample was blood, either unsorted or a sorted T cell fraction (not recorded which). V is TRBV27 and J is TRBJ1-1, with TRBD1 as a possible D gene (6 bases). This TCR was recovered from a human donor who was either an allogeneic HSCT recipient or a stem cell or donor lymphocyte infusion donor (not recorded which). It is not recorded whose cells these are; they may come from a transplant donor. CDR3 in amino acids: CASRWTAGMNTEAFF. The DNA of the CDR3 is TGTGCCAGCAGGTGGACAGCTGGCATGAACACTGAAGCTTTCTTT.